This T cell receptor (beta chain) emerged from a study of post-analysis software for immune sequencing data. Study information: Relapsing-remitting, secondary progressive and progressive-relapsing multiple sclerosis courses were included. Whole-study findings and limits: By F measure, samples from a shared preparation batch strongly co-clustered.

This clonotype was counted a few times. The antigen is not known. The TCR beta cDNA libraries contained unique molecular identifiers. T cells numbering about 0.85 to 11 million yielded cDNA molecules that totaled about 500,000. MiXCR, run by TCRdb on the PCR reads, gives a single entry per CDR3 protein. The sample carries hundreds of thousands of distinct CDR3 sequences, about 39% recorded once. The sequenced material came from blood. The clonotype comes from a girl aged 2-10 years with multiple sclerosis.

As DNA, the CDR3 is TGTGCCAGCAGCCTACGACGGATTGGTACGCAGTATTTT. Amino acids: CASSLRRIGTQYF. This chain uses TRBV11-2 with TRBJ2-3; D gene uncertain. Germline-derived CDR1 and CDR2 are SGHAT and FQNNGV. V dropped 5 bases and J dropped 8 bases, with 14 bases sitting between them. This CDR3 has 13 amino acids.